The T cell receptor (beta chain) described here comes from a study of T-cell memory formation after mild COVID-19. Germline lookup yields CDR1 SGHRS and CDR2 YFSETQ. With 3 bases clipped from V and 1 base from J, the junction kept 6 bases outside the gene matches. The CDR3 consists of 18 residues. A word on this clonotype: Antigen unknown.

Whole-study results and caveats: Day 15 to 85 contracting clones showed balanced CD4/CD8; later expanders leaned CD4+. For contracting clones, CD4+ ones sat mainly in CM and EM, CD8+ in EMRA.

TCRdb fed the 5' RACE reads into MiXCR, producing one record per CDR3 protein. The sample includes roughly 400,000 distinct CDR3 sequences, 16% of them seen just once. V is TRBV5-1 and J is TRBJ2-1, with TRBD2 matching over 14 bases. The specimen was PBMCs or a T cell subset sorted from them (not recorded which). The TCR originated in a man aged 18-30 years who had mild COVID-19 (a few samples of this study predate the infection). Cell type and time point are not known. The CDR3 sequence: CASSSTSGGVLSYNEQFF. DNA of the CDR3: TGCGCCAGCAGCTCGACTAGCGGGGGGGTCCTTTCCTACAATGAGCAGTTCTTC. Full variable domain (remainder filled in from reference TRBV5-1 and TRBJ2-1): KAGVTQTPRYLIKTRGQQVTLSCSPISGHRSVSWYQQTPGQGLQFLFEYFSETQRNKGNFPGRFSGRQFSNSRSEMNVSTLELGDSALYLCASSSTSGGVLSYNEQFFGPGTRLTVL.